This T cell receptor (beta chain) appears in the sequencing data of a study of CD8 T cells in Susac syndrome. Isolation of CD8+ and CD4+ T cells was performed negatively, whereas enrichment of TEMRA cells was done by FACS. CDR1 is PRHDT and CDR2 is FYEKMQ in the germline V gene (reference sequence). V was trimmed by 5 bases and J by 9 bases, leaving 14 bases between them. The CDR3 totals 13 residues. Random hexamers served to reverse transcribe about 0.45 to 1 ug RNA. TCRdb re-derived calls from the immunoSEQ multiplex PCR reads in MiXCR, one entry per CDR3 protein. The table lists 210,000 or so distinct CDR3 sequences, 90% to 95% of them singletons, with roughly 0.15% in the top ten.

The TCR sequence derives from a human donor with multiple sclerosis. Sequences were obtained from CD8+ T cells from PBMCs. This sequence joins TRBV13 and TRBJ2-1; D tentatively fits TRBD1 or TRBD2 (6 bases each). Here the CDR3 reads CASSPRGAGEQFF. In DNA, the CDR3 is TGTGCCAGCAGCCCAAGGGGGGCGGGTGAGCAGTTCTTC. The full variable domain, its missing parts supplied by reference TRBV13 and TRBJ2-1, is AAGVIQSPRHLIKEKRETATLKCYPIPRHDTVYWYQQGPGQDPQFLISFYEKMQSDKGSIPDRFSAQQFSDYHSELNMSSLELGDSALYFCASSPRGAGEQFFGPGTRLTVL.